This T cell receptor beta chain was retrieved from a study of T cell clones after liver transplantation. Sequencing used immunoSEQ multiplex PCR; TCRdb keeps in-frame clones, though not all of them. The sample records 50,000 or so clones, 70% to 75% being singletons. Trimming stripped 0 bases from V and 0 bases from J, with 10 bases between. CDR3 length equals 16 residues. Germline V gives CDR1 MNHEY, CDR2 SVGAGI. The sequencing here drew on CD4+ T cells from blood, taken around 4.5 years after liver transplant. The rearrangement joins TRBV6-5 to TRBJ2-3; D unresolved. This clonotype originated in a human patient who received a liver transplant. Some T cells may possibly be graft donor cells. The CDR3 DNA follows: TGTGCCAGCAGTTACTCGATCACCGCTAGCACAGATACGCAGTATTTT. Its translation: CASSYSITASTDTQYF.